This entry lists 6 T cell receptor beta chains sequenced from one sample in a study of blood T cell repertoires in COVID-19. Sequencing used immunoSEQ multiplex PCR; TCRdb keeps in-frame clones, though not all of them. The sample shows 15,000 to 20,000 clones, approximately 78% of them seen only once. Sequenced sample: peripheral blood. These receptors were collected from a man aged 55-75 years with active or convalescent COVID-19.

The gene calls are TRBV30 and TRBJ2-6; D is unresolved. Germline lookup yields CDR1 GTSNPN and CDR2 SVGIG (reference sequence). V dropped 7 bases and J dropped 0 bases, with 7 bases sitting between them. The CDR3 covers 13 residues. The DNA for the CDR3 is TGTGCCTCCTCTTACTCTGGGGCCAACGTCCTGACTTTC. This encodes CASSYSGANVLTF.

The chain joins TRBV28 to TRBJ1-5; D possibly corresponds to TRBD1 (6 bases). Germline loops: CDR1 MDHEN, CDR2 SYDVKM. The CDR3 is 15 residues long. The V end lost 3 bases, the J end lost 7 bases, and 16 bases lay between the germline ends. The CDR3 protein is CASSFRQAASQPQHF. The CDR3 coding sequence is TGTGCCAGCAGTTTTAGACAGGCAGCCAGCCAGCCCCAGCATTTT.

The V gene is TRBV2, the J gene TRBJ1-2; 8 bases line up with TRBD1. Trimming cost V 0 bases and J 4 bases; bases outside gene matches: 7. Germline CDR1 is SNHLY and CDR2 is FYNNEI. The CDR3 runs 16 residues. The CDR3 bases are TGTGCCAGCAGTGAAGCAAGTCCCGGACAGGGCTATGGCTACACCTTC. Encoded protein: CASSEASPGQGYGYTF.

This chain links TRBV6-6 with TRBJ1-2, with unresolved D. The CDR3 extends over 12 amino acids. V was trimmed by 8 bases and J by 0 bases, leaving 7 bases between them. Germline V gene sequence: CDR1 MNHNY, CDR2 SVGAGI (reference sequence). CDR3 loop: CASGRTNYGYTF. As DNA, the CDR3 is TGTGCCAGCGGCAGAACTAACTATGGCTACACCTTC.

This clone was picked up a small number of times. The chain couples TRBV30 to TRBJ2-2, with D unclear. Trimming pared 2 bases from V and 0 bases from J, leaving 7 bases between. Germline V gene data show CDR1 as GTSNPN and CDR2 as SVGIG (reference sequence). The CDR3 is made up of 14 amino acids. The CDR3 reads CAWSSSPNTGELFF. CDR3 in DNA: TGTGCCTGGAGTTCTAGTCCGAACACCGGGGAGCTGTTTTTT.

The CDR3 nucleotides are TGTGCCAGCAGCCCCTATAAGAACACTGAAGCTTTCTTT. This sequence encodes CASSPYKNTEAFF. This chain connects TRBV9 to TRBJ1-1; no reliable D call. Germline lookup yields CDR1 SGDLS and CDR2 YYNGEE. CDR3 length equals 13 residues. With 4 bases removed from V and 1 base from J, the gap between germline ends came to 8 bases.